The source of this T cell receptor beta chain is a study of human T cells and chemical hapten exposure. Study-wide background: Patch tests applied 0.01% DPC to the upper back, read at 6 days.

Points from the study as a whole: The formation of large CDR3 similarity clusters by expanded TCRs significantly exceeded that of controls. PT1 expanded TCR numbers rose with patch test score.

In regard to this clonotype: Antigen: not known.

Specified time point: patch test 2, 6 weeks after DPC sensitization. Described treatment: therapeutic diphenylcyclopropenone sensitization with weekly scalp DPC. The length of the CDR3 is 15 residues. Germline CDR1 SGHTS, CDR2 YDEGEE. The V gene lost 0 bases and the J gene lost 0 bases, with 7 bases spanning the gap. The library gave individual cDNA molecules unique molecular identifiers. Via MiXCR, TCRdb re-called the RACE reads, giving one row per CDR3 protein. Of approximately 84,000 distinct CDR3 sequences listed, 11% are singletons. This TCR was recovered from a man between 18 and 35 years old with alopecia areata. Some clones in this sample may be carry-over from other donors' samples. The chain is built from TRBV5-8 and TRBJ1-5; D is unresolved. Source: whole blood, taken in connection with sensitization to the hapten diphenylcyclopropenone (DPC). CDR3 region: CASSLGIYSNQPQHF. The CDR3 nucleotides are TGTGCCAGCAGCTTGGGGATCTATAGCAATCAGCCCCAGCATTTT.